The clone carrying this TCR beta chain came up a few times. TCRdb re-analysed the RT-PCR reads in MiXCR, keeping a single row per CDR3 protein. The sample holds 650,000 to 700,000 distinct CDR3 sequences, about a sixth seen once. Trimming cost V 3 bases and J 2 bases, with 13 bases left between them. This CDR3 has 16 residues. The sample originates from a study of response to subunit inactivated influenza vaccine. The chain employs TRBV12-3 or TRBV12-4 and TRBJ2-2; D uncertain. Here the sequenced sample was PBMCs from blood, taken 12 days after vaccination. This sequence was found in a man in his fifties or sixties who received an inactivated influenza vaccine. Here the CDR3 reads CASSFGAPLNTGELFF. CDR3 DNA sequence: TGTGCCAGCAGTTTTGGAGCGCCCTTAAACACCGGGGAGCTGTTTTTT.